Sequencing of this T cell receptor beta chain was carried out in a study of patients and donors after allogeneic stem cell transplantation. V shed 4 bases, J shed 5 bases, and the junction held 10 bases outside the gene matches. Per germline, CDR1 LGHNT and CDR2 FRNRAP. This CDR3 has 15 residues. TCRdb re-called the RT-PCR reads with MiXCR, one entry per CDR3 protein. The table has about a million distinct CDR3 sequences, about a sixth seen once. The receptor comes from a human donor who was either an allogeneic HSCT recipient or a stem cell or donor lymphocyte infusion donor (not recorded which). It is not recorded whose cells these are; they may come from a transplant donor. V and J are TRBV12-5 and TRBJ1-1; 7 bases are shared with TRBD1. Sequencing was carried out using blood, either unsorted or a sorted T cell fraction (not recorded which). CDR3 nucleotide sequence: TGTGCTAGTGGTTCGCCCGACAGGGTAAGGACTGAAGCTTTCTTT. This gives the protein CASGSPDRVRTEAFF. Filled out from reference TRBV12-5 and TRBJ1-1, the complete variable domain reads DARVTQTPRHKVTEMGQEVTMRCQPILGHNTVFWYRQTMMQGLELLAYFRNRAPLDDSGMPKDRFSAEMPDATLATLKIQPSEPRDSAVYFCASGSPDRVRTEAFFGQGTRLTVV.